This is a list of T cell receptor beta chains from one sample in a study of post-analysis software for immune sequencing data. TCRdb independently ran MiXCR on the PCR reads; one entry per CDR3 protein. This sample has about 560,000 distinct CDR3 sequences, with 40% to 50% found just once. Sequencing was done on a sample of blood. Every receptor here comes from a girl aged 10-17 years with multiple sclerosis. The CDR3 runs from the conserved cysteine through the conserved F or W. Fields, in order: CDR3 length, clone size, J gene, D gene, V gene, CDR3 protein, CDR3 DNA. D genes are given only for firm matches. Size is stated for part of the rows, as once, few or many counts, or as a class when the clone is expanded.

15 NA TRBJ2-5 NA TRBV5-5 CASSSDQGYQETQYF TGTGCCAGCAGTTCCGACCAGGGGTACCAAGAGACCCAGTACTTC
14 NA TRBJ2-5 TRBD2 TRBV20-1 CSARDLAGLETQYF TGCAGTGCTAGAGATCTAGCGGGGCTAGAGACCCAGTACTTC
18 few TRBJ2-6 TRBD1 TRBV7-2 CASSRFIGTGTGADVLTF TGTGCCAGCAGCCGGTTTATCGGGACAGGGACCGGGGCCGACGTCCTGACTTTC
15 NA TRBJ2-7 TRBD2 TRBV7-9 CASSLVPSGSYEQYF TGCGCCAGCAGCTTAGTCCCTAGCGGGAGCTACGAGCAGTACTTC
14 few TRBJ2-1 NA TRBV29-1 CGVRSHRSYNEQFF TGCGGCGTCCGTTCGCATCGGTCCTACAATGAGCAGTTCTTC
14 few TRBJ2-7 NA TRBV7-9 CASSLPDRFYEQYF TGTGCCAGCAGCTTACCGGACAGATTCTACGAGCAGTACTTC
13 NA TRBJ1-2 NA TRBV7-2 CASSRLPNTVYTF TGTGCCAGCAGCCGACTACCTAATACCGTCTACACCTTC
16 NA TRBJ2-7 NA TRBV28 CASSLYGQEGSYEQYF TGTGCCAGCAGTTTGTATGGACAGGAGGGTTCCTACGAGCAGTACTTC
12 NA TRBJ2-7 TRBD2 TRBV20-1 CSAGRDPYEQYF TGCAGTGCCGGGAGGGACCCCTACGAGCAGTACTTC
13 once TRBJ1-1 NA TRBV20-1 CSAREGGGTEAFF TGCAGTGCTAGAGAGGGGGGAGGGACTGAAGCTTTCTTT
13 NA TRBJ1-2 NA TRBV5-1 CASSLSRDHGYTF TGCGCCAGCAGCTTGTCCAGGGACCATGGCTACACCTTC
14 few TRBJ2-3 TRBD2 TRBV2 CALKFSGRRDTQYF TGTGCCCTGAAGTTTAGCGGGAGGAGAGATACGCAGTATTTT
17 NA TRBJ2-3 NA TRBV11-2 CASSLGYRGPRFDTQYF TGTGCCAGCAGCTTAGGATACCGCGGCCCACGGTTCGATACGCAGTATTTT
13 NA TRBJ2-7 NA TRBV6-1 CASSEAQIHEQYF TGTGCCAGCAGTGAAGCACAGATCCACGAGCAGTACTTC
14 few TRBJ1-2 TRBD1 TRBV20-1 CSARETGWGYGYTF TGCAGTGCTAGAGAGACAGGGTGGGGCTATGGCTACACCTTC
14 NA TRBJ1-2 NA TRBV10-3 CAISESSGRDGYTF TGTGCCATCAGTGAGTCGAGTGGGAGGGATGGCTACACCTTC
13 NA TRBJ2-5 TRBD1 TRBV12-3/TRBV12-4 CASARQGQETQYF TGTGCCAGCGCTCGACAGGGACAAGAGACCCAGTACTTC
13 few TRBJ2-3 NA TRBV20-1 CSAYRQGTDTQYF TGCAGTGCTTACAGGCAGGGAACAGATACGCAGTATTTT
19 NA TRBJ2-6 TRBD1 TRBV6-5 CASSYSPGQGGSGANVLTF TGTGCCAGCAGTTACTCACCGGGACAGGGCGGATCTGGGGCCAACGTCCTGACTTTC
19 few TRBJ2-7 TRBD2 TRBV7-2 CASSLGSPVGGHSSYEQYF TGTGCCAGCAGCTTAGGTAGCCCCGTGGGAGGGCACAGCTCCTACGAGCAGTACTTC
16 NA TRBJ2-5 NA TRBV3-1 CASSPSGRGLRETQYF TGTGCCAGCAGCCCATCTGGGAGGGGGCTGAGAGAGACCCAGTACTTC
16 few TRBJ2-1 TRBD2 TRBV4-2 CASSQEPSGSFNEQFF TGTGCCAGCAGCCAAGAACCTAGCGGGAGTTTCAATGAGCAGTTCTTC
15 NA TRBJ2-5 NA TRBV27 CASSLAQGMGETQYF TGTGCCAGCAGTTTGGCGCAGGGGATGGGAGAGACCCAGTACTTC
15 few TRBJ2-1 TRBD1 TRBV7-9 CASSFDRGSYNEQFF TGTGCCAGCAGCTTTGACAGGGGATCCTACAATGAGCAGTTCTTC
12 NA TRBJ1-6 TRBD1 TRBV29-1 CSGGDRNSPLHF TGCAGCGGGGGGGACAGGAATTCACCCCTCCACTTT
15 NA TRBJ1-1 TRBD1 TRBV11-2 CASSQYRGLNTKAFF TGTGCCAGCAGCCAATACAGGGGATTGAACACTAAAGCTTTCTTT
14 NA TRBJ2-3 NA TRBV11-3 CASTQGGNTDTQYF TGTGCCAGCACCCAGGGTGGTAACACAGATACGCAGTATTTT
15 NA TRBJ1-1 NA TRBV6-6 CASSSRRDRAFGAFF TGTGCCAGCAGTTCCCGACGGGACCGGGCTTTCGGAGCTTTCTTT
13 NA TRBJ1-2 NA TRBV4-1 CASSQVKDTGYTF TGCGCCAGCAGCCAAGTCAAGGACACTGGCTACACCTTC
14 NA TRBJ2-3 NA TRBV4-1 CASSHVTSTDTQYF TGCGCCAGCAGCCACGTTACTAGCACAGATACGCAGTATTTT
14 NA TRBJ1-2 TRBD1 TRBV4-1 CASSPNRDRDGYTF TGCGCCAGCAGTCCGAACCGGGACAGGGATGGCTACACCTTC